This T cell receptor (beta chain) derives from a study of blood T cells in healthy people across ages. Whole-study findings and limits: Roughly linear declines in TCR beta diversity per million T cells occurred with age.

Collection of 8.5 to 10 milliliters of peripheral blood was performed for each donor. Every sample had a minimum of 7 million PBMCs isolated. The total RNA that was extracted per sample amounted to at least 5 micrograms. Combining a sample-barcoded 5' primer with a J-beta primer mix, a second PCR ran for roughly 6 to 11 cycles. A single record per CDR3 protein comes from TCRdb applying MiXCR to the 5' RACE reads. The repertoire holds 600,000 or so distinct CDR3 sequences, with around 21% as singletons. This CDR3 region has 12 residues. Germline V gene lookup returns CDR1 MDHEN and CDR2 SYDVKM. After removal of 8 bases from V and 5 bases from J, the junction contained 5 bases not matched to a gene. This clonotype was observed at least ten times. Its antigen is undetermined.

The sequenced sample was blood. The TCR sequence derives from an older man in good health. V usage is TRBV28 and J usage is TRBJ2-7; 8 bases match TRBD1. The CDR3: CASSLGQDEQYF. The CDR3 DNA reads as TGTGCCAGCTCTCTGGGACAGGACGAGCAGTACTTC. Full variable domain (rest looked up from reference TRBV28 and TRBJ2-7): DVKVTQSSRYLVKRTGEKVFLECVQDMDHENMFWYRQDPGLGLRLIYFSYDVKMKEKGDIPEGYSVSREKKERFSLILESASTNQTSMYLCASSLGQDEQYFGPGTRLTVT.